This note documents a single TCR beta chain sequence. What it recognizes is unknown. These data originate in a study of T cells expressing NK-cell markers. Study information: HCMV serostatus: seven of eight sequenced donors positive, one negative.

The CDR3 totals 13 residues. CDR1 and CDR2 (germline): DFQATT, SNEGSKA (reference sequence). For TCR beta, cDNA was produced by 5'RACE template switching with UMIs. TCRdb derives one entry per CDR3 protein from the 5' RACE reads, leaving out DNA. The listing contains fewer than 400,000 distinct CDR3 sequences. The study, taken as a whole, reports: Dominant NKG2C+ clonotypes were found to form about 1.0-7.5% of CD8+ T cells in roughly 6 donors.

The gene calls are TRBV20-1 and TRBJ2-4; TCRdb outputs TRBD1, but without DNA this stays unchecked. The TCR sequence derives from a woman aged 45-59 years in good health. Sequenced: blood T cells: a sorted CD56 or NKG2C T cell subset, CD4+ or CD8+ T cells, or bulk PBMC T cells (not recorded which). The CDR3 is CSAKLGTVNIQYF.